The 3 T cell receptor beta chains below were found in one sample sequenced in a study of blood T cell repertoires in COVID-19. Generated by immunoSEQ multiplex PCR, the TCRdb table keeps only in-frame clones and is missing some. Altogether 260,000 or so clones are present, roughly four fifths being singletons, with the ten largest covering approximately 3.8%. The sequenced material came from PBMCs or T cells enriched from blood (not recorded which). The receptors come from a woman in her thirties or forties who had been exposed to COVID-19.

The chain links TRBV23-1 to TRBJ1-1; no definite D call. TRBV23-1 is marked as an open reading frame, function uncertain. The V and J ends lost 1 base and 8 bases respectively, with 17 bases between them. The CDR3 consists of 15 residues. Here the CDR3 reads CASSQYPNGIKEAFF. DNA of the CDR3: TGCGCCAGCAGTCAATACCCGAACGGGATTAAGGAAGCTTTCTTT.

The chain couples TRBV5-5 to TRBJ1-2, with 9 bases fitting TRBD1. Trimming at V came to 2 bases and at J to 4 bases, leaving 6 bases not matched to a gene. Germline lookup yields CDR1 SGHKS and CDR2 YYEKEE (reference sequence). The CDR3 length is 15 residues. Written as DNA, the CDR3 is TGTGCCAGCAGCTTAACCAAGGACAGGGGCTATGGCTACACCTTC. Protein sequence: CASSLTKDRGYGYTF. Drawing the rest from reference TRBV5-5 and TRBJ1-2, the complete variable domain is DAGVTQSPTHLIKTRGQQVTLRCSPISGHKSVSWYQQVLGQGPQFIFQYYEKEERGRGNFPDRFSARQFPNYSSELNVNALLLGDSALYLCASSLTKDRGYGYTFGSGTRLTVV.

As regards this clone: The junction shows a germline mismatch at one end, possibly a read error. The J gene is TRBJ1-4, the V gene TRBV4-3; 9 nucleotides match TRBD1. The CDR3 runs to 15 residues. CDR1 is LGHNA, CDR2 YSLEER, per germline. The CDR3 sequence: CASSQERNRGPLAVF. The CDR3 DNA sequence: TGCGCCAGCAGCCAAGAGAGGAACAGGGGGCCCCTCGCTGTTTTT.